These T cell receptor beta chains were read from a single sample in a study of T cell repertoires in aging, cancer and after chemotherapy. Each CDR3 protein gets one entry after TCRdb re-called the multiplex PCR reads with MiXCR. The sample consists of over 1,000 distinct CDR3 sequences, more than 25% of them appearing once. Sequences were obtained from blood. The receptor source for this set is a human donor with a solid tumor. Both conserved end residues are part of each CDR3. Fields, in order: CDR3 length, D gene, J gene, V gene, clone size, CDR3 DNA, CDR3 protein. The D gene is left open where the match is weak. The size entry is marked missing in some rows and otherwise reads once, few, many or a size class.

14,.,TRBJ1-1,TRBV5-1,few,TGCGCCAGCAGCCCGGGACATCTTAACACTGAAGCTTTCTTT,CASSPGHLNTEAFF
15,.,TRBJ1-1,TRBV5-1,.,TGCGCCAGCAGCTTGTTAGGAAGCATGAGCACTGAAGCTTTCTTT,CASSLLGSMSTEAFF
16,.,TRBJ2-7,TRBV5-1,.,TGCGCCAGCAGCAGGTCTGGCGCGGCCGGGTTAGACGAGCAGTACTTC,CASSRSGAAGLDEQYF
13,.,TRBJ2-2,TRBV7-2,.,TGTGCCAGCAGCCTAAGCAACACCGGGGAGCTGTTTTTT,CASSLSNTGELFF
14,.,TRBJ2-3,TRBV10-3,.,TGTGCCATCAGCCTGGGACAAGACACAGATACGCAGTATTTT,CAISLGQDTDTQYF
17,.,TRBJ2-1,TRBV7-2,few,TGTGCCAGCAGCTCTGACTCCGGGACCAGCTCCTACAATGAGCAGTTCTTC,CASSSDSGTSSYNEQFF
22,TRBD2,TRBJ2-5,TRBV12-3/TRBV12-4,.,TGTGCCAGCAGTTTAAAGGGGCTAGCGGGGGGGGACCTCAATCGGGCCCAAGAGACCCAGTACTTC,CASSLKGLAGGDLNRAQETQYF
16,TRBD1,TRBJ1-4,TRBV12-3/TRBV12-4,few,TGTGCCAGCAGTTTACGGGACAGGGGAACTAATGAAAAACTGTTTTTT,CASSLRDRGTNEKLFF
11,.,TRBJ1-5,TRBV6-6,large,TGTGCCAGCAGTAGCAATCAGCCCCAGCATTTT,CASSSNQPQHF
15,.,TRBJ2-1,TRBV19,few,TGTGCCAGTAGTATCGGGGGCTCGACCTACAATGAGCAGTTCTTC,CASSIGGSTYNEQFF
13,.,TRBJ2-7,TRBV27,.,TGTGCCAGCAGTTTAGCTCAGGGGTACGAGCAGTACTTC,CASSLAQGYEQYF
15,.,TRBJ1-5,TRBV6-2/TRBV6-3,few,TGTGCCAGCAGTTACGCTTCCCATAGCAATCAGCCCCAGCATTTT,CASSYASHSNQPQHF
16,TRBD1,TRBJ1-2,TRBV19,.,TGTGCCAGTAGATCTGGACAGGGGGAACTTAACTATGGCTACACCTTC,CASRSGQGELNYGYTF
17,TRBD2,TRBJ2-7,TRBV20-1,.,TGCAGTGCTAGAGATGTGAAGCGGGAGGGCCTAACCTACGAGCAGTACTTC,CSARDVKREGLTYEQYF
15,TRBD1,TRBJ2-3,TRBV5-1,.,TGCGCCAGCAGCTTGGTAGGGACAGGGATAGATACGCAGTATTTT,CASSLVGTGIDTQYF
12,.,TRBJ1-5,TRBV6-6,.,TGTGCCAGCAGTTTGGGACTCCAGCCCCAGCATTTT,CASSLGLQPQHF
19,TRBD2,TRBJ2-5,TRBV7-2,few,TGTGCCAGCAGCTTAGCGCAGACGGTGGGCGGGGGGGCCTCAGAGACCCAGTACTTC,CASSLAQTVGGGASETQYF
15,.,TRBJ2-1,TRBV5-5,.,TGTGCCAGCAGCTTGTGGACACAAACCTACAATGAGCAGTTCTTC,CASSLWTQTYNEQFF
14,.,TRBJ2-5,TRBV7-9,few,TGTGCCAGCGAGCGAGAGAGGACCCAAGAGACCCAGTACTTC,CASERERTQETQYF
15,TRBD1,TRBJ2-2,TRBV5-1,.,TGTGCCAGCAGTTTAAGGGCAGGGGGCATCGGGGAGCTGTTTTTT,CASSLRAGGIGELFF
19,TRBD2,TRBJ2-4,TRBV6-6,.,TGTGCCAGCAGTTATAACCCCGGGACTAGCGCCTTAGCCAAAAACATTCAGTACTTC,CASSYNPGTSALAKNIQYF
11,.,TRBJ2-5,TRBV5-1,few,TGCGCCAGCAAGGAGGAAGAGACCCAGTACTTC,CASKEEETQYF
11,.,TRBJ2-3,TRBV29-1,large,TGCAGCGTTGAAGGGGTGGATACGCAGTATTTT,CSVEGVDTQYF
17,TRBD2,TRBJ2-3,TRBV30,few,TGTGCCTGGAGTGTACGGAGTGACGGCGGGAGAACAGATACGCAGTATTTT,CAWSVRSDGGRTDTQYF
15,.,TRBJ2-7,TRBV14,few,TGTGCCAGCAGCCAAGCTCGGACAGCCTCCTACGAGCAGTACTTC,CASSQARTASYEQYF
16,TRBD1,TRBJ1-2,TRBV19,few,TGTGCCAGTAGTAGAAACGGGGACAGCCTTAACTATGGCTACACCTTC,CASSRNGDSLNYGYTF
15,TRBD2,TRBJ2-1,TRBV19,.,TGTGCCAGTAGTATGTTCGGCGGGAGGGGCAATGAGCAGTTCTTC,CASSMFGGRGNEQFF
13,.,TRBJ2-3,TRBV10-3,medium-sized,TGTGCCATCAGTGATTCCTCGGCGGATACGCAGTATTTT,CAISDSSADTQYF
15,TRBD2,TRBJ2-3,TRBV27,large,TGTGCCAGCAGTTCTAGCGGGAGACGCACAGATACGCAGTATTTT,CASSSSGRRTDTQYF
14,.,TRBJ1-1,TRBV7-3,.,TGTGCCAGCAGCTTAAACCCAGACTCCACTGAAGCTTTCTTT,CASSLNPDSTEAFF
16,TRBD2,TRBJ2-3,TRBV7-2,.,TGTGCCAGCAGCTTAAAAGACCGGGGGGGGGTAAATACGCAGTATTTT,CASSLKDRGGVNTQYF
15,TRBD1,TRBJ2-7,TRBV5-1,.,TGCGCCAGCAGCACGAGGGGGCAGGGTGCCTACGAGCAGTACTTC,CASSTRGQGAYEQYF
16,TRBD1,TRBJ2-5,TRBV7-6,few,TGTGCCAGCAGCTTAGGAGGGGGCCGAACGCAAGAGACCCAGTACTTC,CASSLGGGRTQETQYF
15,TRBD2,TRBJ2-5,TRBV5-1,.,TGCGCCAGCAGCTTGAGGCGGGAGCGGAGAGAGACCCAGTACTTC,CASSLRRERRETQYF
12,.,TRBJ1-2,TRBV20-1,.,TGCAGTGCGAGGGCACCTAACTATGGCTACACCTTC,CSARAPNYGYTF
14,TRBD2,TRBJ2-1,TRBV10-1,few,TGCGCCAGCAGTGCCGCCGGGAGGGATTTAATGCAGTTCTTC,CASSAAGRDLMQFF
14,TRBD1,TRBJ1-6,TRBV15,medium-sized,TGTGCCACCAGCCCCGACAGGGTAACCTCACCCCTCCACTTT,CATSPDRVTSPLHF
14,.,TRBJ2-7,TRBV5-1,few,TGCGCCAGCAGCGCCCCGGGACTGGCCTACGAGCAGTACTTC,CASSAPGLAYEQYF
17,TRBD1,TRBJ2-4,TRBV6-1,large,TGTGCCAGCAGCTCCTCGACAGGGGGCGCCTCCAAAAACATTCAGTACTTC,CASSSSTGGASKNIQYF
17,TRBD2,TRBJ2-7,TRBV6-1,.,TGTGCCAGCAGACGGGACAGGCGACTAGCGGGAGATCCCGAGCAGTACTTC,CASRRDRRLAGDPEQYF
14,TRBD1,TRBJ1-2,TRBV6-2/TRBV6-3,.,TGTGCCAGCAGACGGACAGGATTAGACTATGGCTACACCTTC,CASRRTGLDYGYTF
15,.,TRBJ2-2,TRBV20-1,.,TGCAGTGCTAGAGTAAGGTCGGGGGCGGTCGGGGAGCTGTTTTTT,CSARVRSGAVGELFF
19,.,TRBJ2-5,TRBV7-9,.,TGTGCCAGCAGCTCTACAATCGACCAGCGAGGTGGCCTTGCGGAGACCCAGTACTTC,CASSSTIDQRGGLAETQYF